This T cell receptor (beta chain) stems from a study of cytomegalovirus exposure and HLA in healthy donors. A remark on this clone: Its cognate antigen is unknown.

Amplification used 60 Vbeta primers and 13 Jbeta primers. TCRdb keeps only in-frame clones here, not all; method: immunoSEQ multiplex PCR. The repertoire includes approximately 90,000 clones, 76% of them detected once, and around 1.5% sits in the top ten. Notes on the study in general: HLA allele associations emerged for about 16,000 TCR beta sequences in a later analysis, at 0.05 false discovery rate.

Donors likely had unrecorded immune exposures despite being nominally healthy when sampled. Germline V gene lookup returns CDR1 GTSNPN and CDR2 SVGIG (reference sequence). The V gene end was trimmed by 7 bases and the J gene end by 6 bases; junction bases not matched to a gene: 7. This CDR3 has 13 amino acids. This receptor was taken from a male donor in good health and CMV-seronegative. The material sequenced was PBMCs. The chain carries TRBV30 and TRBJ1-5; 9 bases align to TRBD1. As DNA, the CDR3 is TGTGCCTACGACAGGGGGATGTCTCAGCCCCAGCATTTT. Translated, it gives CAYDRGMSQPQHF. The variable domain in full, with the rest retrieved from reference TRBV30 and TRBJ1-5, is SQTIHQWPATLVQPVGSPLSLECTVEGTSNPNLYWYRQAAGRGLQLLFYSVGIGQISSEVPQNLSASRPQDRQFILSSKKLLLSDSGFYLCAYDRGMSQPQHFGDGTRLSIL.